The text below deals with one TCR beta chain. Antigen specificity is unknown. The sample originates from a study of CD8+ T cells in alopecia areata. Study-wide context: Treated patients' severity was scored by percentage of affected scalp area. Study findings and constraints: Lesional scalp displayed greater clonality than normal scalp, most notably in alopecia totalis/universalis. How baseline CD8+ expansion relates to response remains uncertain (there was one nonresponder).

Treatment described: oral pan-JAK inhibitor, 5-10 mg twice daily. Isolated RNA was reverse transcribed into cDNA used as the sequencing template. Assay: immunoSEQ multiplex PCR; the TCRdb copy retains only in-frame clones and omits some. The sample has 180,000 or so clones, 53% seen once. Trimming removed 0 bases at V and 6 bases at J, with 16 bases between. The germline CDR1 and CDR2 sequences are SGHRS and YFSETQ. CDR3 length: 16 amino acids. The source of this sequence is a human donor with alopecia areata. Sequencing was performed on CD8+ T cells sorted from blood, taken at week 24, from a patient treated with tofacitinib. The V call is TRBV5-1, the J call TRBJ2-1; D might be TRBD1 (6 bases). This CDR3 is CASSLVRQGIGNEQFF. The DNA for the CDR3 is TGCGCCAGCAGCTTGGTCCGTCAGGGGATTGGCAATGAGCAGTTCTTC.